The subject of this entry is one TCR beta chain. The antigen remains undetermined. The CDR3 has 13 residues. CDR1 is LNHDA and CDR2 is SQIVND in the germline V gene (reference sequence). V was pared by 6 bases and J by 6 bases, with 15 bases between. Replicate PCRs run on sorted subsets employed approximately 200 ng DNA, around 31,000 T cell genomes. Method: immunoSEQ multiplex PCR; TCRdb's copy keeps in-frame clones and lacks some. The sample has roughly 550,000 clones; 95% to 96% are singletons. This entry belongs to a study of shared clonotypes between healthy human individuals. Study-wide findings and caveats: There were few donors, and this limited the genetic and exposure-history diversity represented. Of the naive CD4 clonotypes, around 4.9% were shared across a handful of donors.

CD8 cells regarded as naive lacked CD45RO, were positively chosen for CCR7, and omitted terminally differentiated effector memory CD45RA+ cells. All of the donors resided in Nashville, Tennessee, and each was a Caucasian adult. This TCR derives from a woman aged 25 to 45 in good health. The chain recombines TRBV19 with TRBJ2-7; D is uncertain. Sequenced sample: naive CD8+ T cells sorted from blood. In DNA, the CDR3 is TGTGCCAGTAGGCCGGGCAGTGGGCGCGAGCAGTACTTC. Translation gives CASRPGSGREQYF.